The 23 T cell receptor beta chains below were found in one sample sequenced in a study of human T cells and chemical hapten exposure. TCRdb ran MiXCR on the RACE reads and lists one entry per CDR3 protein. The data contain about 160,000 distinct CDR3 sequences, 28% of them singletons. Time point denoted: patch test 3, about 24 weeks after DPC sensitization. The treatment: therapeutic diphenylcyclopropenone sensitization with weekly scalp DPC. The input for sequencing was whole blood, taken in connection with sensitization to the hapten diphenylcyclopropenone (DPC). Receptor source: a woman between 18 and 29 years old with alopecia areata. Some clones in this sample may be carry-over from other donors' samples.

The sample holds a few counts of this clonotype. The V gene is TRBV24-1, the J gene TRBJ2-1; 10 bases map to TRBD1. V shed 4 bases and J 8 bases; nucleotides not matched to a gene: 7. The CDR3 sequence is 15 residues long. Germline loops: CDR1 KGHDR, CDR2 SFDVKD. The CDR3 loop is CATSDPIGTGDEQFF. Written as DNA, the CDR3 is TGTGCCACCAGTGACCCCATTGGGACAGGGGATGAGCAGTTCTTC.

CDR3 nucleotides: TGCGCCAGCAGCTTGGAAGGTCAGGATACGCAGTATTTT. As protein: CASSLEGQDTQYF. V is TRBV5-1 and J is TRBJ2-3; no clear D gene. V shed 0 bases and J shed 6 bases, with 8 bases lying between them. Germline CDR1 SGHRS, CDR2 YFSETQ. This CDR3 is built from 13 residues.

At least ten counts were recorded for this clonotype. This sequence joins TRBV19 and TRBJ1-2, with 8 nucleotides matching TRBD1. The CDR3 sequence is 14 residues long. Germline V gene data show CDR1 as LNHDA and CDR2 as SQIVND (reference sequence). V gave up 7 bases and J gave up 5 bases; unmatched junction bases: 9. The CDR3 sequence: CASIRDRGQYGYTF. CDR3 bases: TGTGCCAGTATCCGCGACAGGGGCCAATATGGCTACACCTTC.

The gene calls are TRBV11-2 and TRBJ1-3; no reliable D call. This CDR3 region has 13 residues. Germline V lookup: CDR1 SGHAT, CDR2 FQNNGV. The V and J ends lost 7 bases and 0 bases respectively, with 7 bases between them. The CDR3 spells CASIENSGNTIYF. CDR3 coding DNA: TGTGCCAGCATCGAGAACTCTGGAAACACCATATATTTT.

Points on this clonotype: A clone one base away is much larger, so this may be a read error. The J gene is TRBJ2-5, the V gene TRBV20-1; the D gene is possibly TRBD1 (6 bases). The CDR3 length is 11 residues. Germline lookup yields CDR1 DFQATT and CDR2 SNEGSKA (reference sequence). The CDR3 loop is CGWLGAETQYF. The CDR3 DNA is TGCGGTTGGTTGGGGGCGGAGACCCAGTACTTC.

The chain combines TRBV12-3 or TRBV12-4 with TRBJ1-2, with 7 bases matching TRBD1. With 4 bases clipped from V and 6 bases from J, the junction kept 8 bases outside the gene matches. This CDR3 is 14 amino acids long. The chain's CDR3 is CASSYPTGLDGYTF. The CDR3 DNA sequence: TGTGCCAGCAGTTACCCGACAGGGCTGGATGGCTACACCTTC.

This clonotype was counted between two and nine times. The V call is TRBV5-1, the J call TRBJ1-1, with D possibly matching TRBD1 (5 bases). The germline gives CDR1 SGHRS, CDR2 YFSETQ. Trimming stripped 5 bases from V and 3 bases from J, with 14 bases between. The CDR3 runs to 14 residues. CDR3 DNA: TGCGCCAGCAGGGGGACGGCTTACGACACTGAAGCTTTCTTT. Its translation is CASRGTAYDTEAFF.

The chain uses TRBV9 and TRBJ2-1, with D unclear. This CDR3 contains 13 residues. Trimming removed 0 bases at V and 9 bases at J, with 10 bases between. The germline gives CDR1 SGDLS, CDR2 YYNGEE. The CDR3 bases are TGTGCCAGCAGCGTAGCAGTTTTGAGTGAGCAGTTCTTC. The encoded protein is CASSVAVLSEQFF. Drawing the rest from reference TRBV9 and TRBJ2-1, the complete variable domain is DSGVTQTPKHLITATGQRVTLRCSPRSGDLSVYWYQQSLDQGLQFLIQYYNGEERAKGNILERFSAQQFPDLHSELNLSSLELGDSALYFCASSVAVLSEQFFGPGTRLTVL.

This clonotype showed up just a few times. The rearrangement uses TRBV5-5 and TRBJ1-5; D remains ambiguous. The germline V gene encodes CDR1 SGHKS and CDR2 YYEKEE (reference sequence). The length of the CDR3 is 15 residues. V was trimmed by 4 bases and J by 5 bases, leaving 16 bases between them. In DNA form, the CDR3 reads TGTGCCAGCAGCCAGGAGAGGGAACGGGATCAGCCCCAGCATTTT. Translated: CASSQERERDQPQHF. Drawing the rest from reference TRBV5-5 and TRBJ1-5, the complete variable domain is DAGVTQSPTHLIKTRGQQVTLRCSPISGHKSVSWYQQVLGQGPQFIFQYYEKEERGRGNFPDRFSARQFPNYSSELNVNALLLGDSALYLCASSQERERDQPQHFGDGTRLSIL.

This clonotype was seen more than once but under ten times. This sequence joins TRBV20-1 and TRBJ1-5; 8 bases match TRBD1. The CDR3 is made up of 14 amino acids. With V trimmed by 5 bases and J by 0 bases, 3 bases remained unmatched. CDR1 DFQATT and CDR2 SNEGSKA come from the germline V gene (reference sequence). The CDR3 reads CSASTGDSNQPQHF. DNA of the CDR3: TGCAGTGCTTCGACAGGGGATAGCAATCAGCCCCAGCATTTT.

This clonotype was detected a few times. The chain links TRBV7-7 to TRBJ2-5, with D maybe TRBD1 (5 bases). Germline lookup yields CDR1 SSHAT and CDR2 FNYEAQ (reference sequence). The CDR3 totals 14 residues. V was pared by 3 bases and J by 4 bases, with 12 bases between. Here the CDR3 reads CASSFSGSRETQYF. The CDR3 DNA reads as TGTGCCAGCAGCTTTTCAGGGTCACGAGAGACCCAGTACTTC.

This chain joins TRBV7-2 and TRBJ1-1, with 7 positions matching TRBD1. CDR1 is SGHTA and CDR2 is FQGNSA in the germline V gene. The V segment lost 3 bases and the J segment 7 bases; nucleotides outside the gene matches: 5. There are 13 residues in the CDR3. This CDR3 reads CASSLGQRLEAFF. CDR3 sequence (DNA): TGTGCCAGCAGCTTGGGACAGAGACTTGAAGCTTTCTTT.

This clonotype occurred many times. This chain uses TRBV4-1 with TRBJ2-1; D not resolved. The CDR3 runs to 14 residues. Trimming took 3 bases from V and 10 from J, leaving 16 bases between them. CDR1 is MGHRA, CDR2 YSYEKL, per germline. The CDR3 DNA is TGCGCCAGCAGCCAGCCCGTGGGATCTGCCGAGCAGTTCTTC. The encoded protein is CASSQPVGSAEQFF.

CDR3 loop: CASSRLGEQYF. CDR3 bases: TGTGCCAGCAGTAGACTTGGCGAGCAGTACTTC. The chain carries TRBV6-5 and TRBJ2-7; D not resolved. Trimming took 5 bases from V and 6 from J, leaving 8 bases between them. CDR1 is MNHEY and CDR2 is SVGAGI in the germline V gene. This CDR3 comprises 11 residues.

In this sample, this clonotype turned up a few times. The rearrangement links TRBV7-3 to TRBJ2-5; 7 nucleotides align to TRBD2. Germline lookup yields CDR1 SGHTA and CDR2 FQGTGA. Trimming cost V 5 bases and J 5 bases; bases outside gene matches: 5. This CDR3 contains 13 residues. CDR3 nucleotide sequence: TGTGCCAGCAGCACAGCGGGGCTCGAGACCCAGTACTTC. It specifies CASSTAGLETQYF.

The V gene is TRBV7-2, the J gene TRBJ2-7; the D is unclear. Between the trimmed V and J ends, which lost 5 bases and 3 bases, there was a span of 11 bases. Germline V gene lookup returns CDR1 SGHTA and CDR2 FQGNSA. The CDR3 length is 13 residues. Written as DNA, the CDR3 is TGTGCCAGCAGCCCAAACTCAGGCTACGAGCAGTACTTC. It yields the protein CASSPNSGYEQYF. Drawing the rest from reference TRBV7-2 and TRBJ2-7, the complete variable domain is GAGVSQSPSNKVTEKGKDVELRCDPISGHTALYWYRQSLGQGLEFLIYFQGNSAPDKSGLPSDRFSAERTGGSVSTLTIQRTQQEDSAVYLCASSPNSGYEQYFGPGTRLTVT.

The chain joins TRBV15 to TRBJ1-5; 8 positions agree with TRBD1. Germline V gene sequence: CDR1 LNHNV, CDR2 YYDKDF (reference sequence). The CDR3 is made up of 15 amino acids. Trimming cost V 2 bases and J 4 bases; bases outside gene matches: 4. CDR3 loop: CATSRRTGRNQPQHF. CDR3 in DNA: TGTGCCACCAGCAGACGGACAGGGCGTAATCAGCCCCAGCATTTT.

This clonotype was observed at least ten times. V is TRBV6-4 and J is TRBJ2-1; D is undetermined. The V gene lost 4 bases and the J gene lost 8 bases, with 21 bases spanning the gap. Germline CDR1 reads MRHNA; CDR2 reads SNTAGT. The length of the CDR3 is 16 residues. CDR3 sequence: CASSAHRLGLSDEQFF. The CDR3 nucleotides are TGTGCCAGCAGTGCTCATAGACTTGGCTTGAGCGATGAGCAGTTCTTC.

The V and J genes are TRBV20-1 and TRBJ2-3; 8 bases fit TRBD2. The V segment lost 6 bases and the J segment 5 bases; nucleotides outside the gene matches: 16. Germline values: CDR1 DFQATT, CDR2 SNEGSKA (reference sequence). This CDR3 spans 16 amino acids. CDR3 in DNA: TGCAGTGCCCATCGTAGCGCGGGGGGCCTCAAAGATACGCAGTATTTT. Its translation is CSAHRSAGGLKDTQYF.

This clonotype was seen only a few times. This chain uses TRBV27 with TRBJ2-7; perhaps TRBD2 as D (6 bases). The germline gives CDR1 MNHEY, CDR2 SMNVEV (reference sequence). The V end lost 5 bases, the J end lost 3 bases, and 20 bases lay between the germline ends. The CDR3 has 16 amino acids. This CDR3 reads CASSTRDSIGGYEQYF. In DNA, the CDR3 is TGTGCCAGCAGTACCCGGGACTCAATAGGAGGCTACGAGCAGTACTTC.

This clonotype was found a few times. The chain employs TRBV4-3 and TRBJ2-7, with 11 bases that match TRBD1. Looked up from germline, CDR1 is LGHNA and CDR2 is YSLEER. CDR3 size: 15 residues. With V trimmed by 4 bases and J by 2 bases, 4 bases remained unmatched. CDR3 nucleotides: TGCGCCAGCAGCCGGGGACAGGGGGGAGCCTACGAGCAGTACTTC. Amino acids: CASSRGQGGAYEQYF.

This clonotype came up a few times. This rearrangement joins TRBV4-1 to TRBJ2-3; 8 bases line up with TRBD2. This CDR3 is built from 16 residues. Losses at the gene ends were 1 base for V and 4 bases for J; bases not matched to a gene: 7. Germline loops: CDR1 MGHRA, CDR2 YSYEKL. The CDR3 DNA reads TGCGCCAGCAGCCAAGGGCCTAGCGGGTTCGCAGATACGCAGTATTTT. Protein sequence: CASSQGPSGFADTQYF.

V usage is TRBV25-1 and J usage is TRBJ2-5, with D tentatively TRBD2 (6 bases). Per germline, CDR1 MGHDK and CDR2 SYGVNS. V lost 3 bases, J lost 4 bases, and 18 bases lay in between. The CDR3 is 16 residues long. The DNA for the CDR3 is TGTGCCAGCAGTGATAACCGGGAGAGACCGACAGAGACCCAGTACTTC. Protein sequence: CASSDNRERPTETQYF.